This TCR beta chain was identified during a study of early T cells in non-severe SARS-CoV-2 infection. General study points: Reliance on VDJdb matching favored anti-spike CD8 responses; private and CD4 specificities were missed.

This clonotype was seen at least ten times. Its target is not known. This CDR3 has 13 residues. Trimming took 4 bases from V and 5 from J, leaving 11 bases between them. Germline CDR1 reads MNHEY; CDR2 reads SMNVEV (reference sequence). Individual cDNA molecules carried attached unique molecular identifiers. One entry per CDR3 protein results from TCRdb running MiXCR on the 5' RACE reads. The sample records more than 65,000 distinct CDR3 sequences, around 13% being singletons. The sequence was obtained from an adult who was a healthcare worker with PCR-confirmed SARS-CoV-2 infection or an uninfected control (not recorded which). J is TRBJ2-5 and V is TRBV27, with D possibly being TRBD1 (5 bases). The material sequenced was whole blood. The CDR3 here is CASSSQGRETQYF. The CDR3, as DNA: TGTGCCAGCAGTTCCCAGGGTCGGGAGACCCAGTACTTC.